The 13 T cell receptor beta chains in this list originate from one sample, sequenced in a study of blood T cell repertoires in COVID-19. Using immunoSEQ multiplex PCR, the repertoire was profiled, and TCRdb retains in-frame clones only, with some absent. The sample yields approximately 74,000 clones, 85% to 90% seen once. Sequenced: peripheral blood. Source of these receptors: a woman over 75 with active or convalescent COVID-19.

This clone was found once. This chain joins TRBV7-2 and TRBJ2-1; 9 nucleotides align to TRBD1. This CDR3 has 15 amino acids. The ends lost 4 bases at V and 1 base at J; junction bases unmatched: 2. Germline CDR1 reads SGHTA; CDR2 reads FQGNSA. In DNA, the CDR3 is TGTGCCAGCAGCTCCGGGACAGGGTCCTACAATGAGCAGTTCTTC. It yields the protein CASSSGTGSYNEQFF. The entire variable domain, with the rest obtained from reference TRBV7-2 and TRBJ2-1, is as follows: GAGVSQSPSNKVTEKGKDVELRCDPISGHTALYWYRQSLGQGLEFLIYFQGNSAPDKSGLPSDRFSAERTGGSVSTLTIQRTQQEDSAVYLCASSSGTGSYNEQFFGPGTRLTVL.

The V gene is TRBV3-1 (or the pseudogene TRBV3-2), the J gene TRBJ2-7, with D perhaps matching TRBD2 (5 bases). V was trimmed by 3 bases and J by 0 bases, leaving 18 bases between them. CDR1 LGHDT and CDR2 YNNKEL come from the germline V gene (reference sequence). The CDR3 is made up of 17 amino acids. The CDR3 sequence: CASSQGVDYPSSYEQYF. Here the CDR3 DNA reads TGTGCCAGCAGCCAGGGTGTTGACTATCCGAGCTCCTACGAGCAGTACTTC.

This chain joins TRBV5-1 and TRBJ1-2; 7 bases agree with TRBD1. Unmatched junction bases numbered 7, after V lost 4 bases and J lost 4 bases. The CDR3 is 14 amino acids. Germline CDR1 is SGHRS and CDR2 is YFSETQ. CDR3 in amino acids: CASSAGTAGYGYTF. As DNA, the CDR3 is TGCGCCAGCAGCGCAGGGACAGCGGGCTATGGCTACACCTTC.

V is TRBV11-2 and J is TRBJ2-5; D might be TRBD1 (5 bases). Germline assignment: CDR1 SGHAT and CDR2 FQNNGV. CDR3 length equals 13 residues. V shed 4 bases and J shed 2 bases, with 8 bases lying between them. The CDR3 DNA is TGTGCCAGCAGCTCCGGACATCAAGAGACCCAGTACTTC. Protein sequence: CASSSGHQETQYF.

The chain couples TRBV5-1 to TRBJ2-2; maybe TRBD2 (6 bases). Germline loops: CDR1 SGHRS, CDR2 YFSETQ. V was shortened by 3 bases and J by 6 bases, with 9 bases between the two germline ends. The CDR3 has 13 residues. CDR3 loop: CASSSGLPGELFF. Here the CDR3 DNA reads TGCGCCAGCAGCTCGGGACTTCCCGGGGAGCTGTTTTTT.

Only one count was recorded for this clone. The chain couples TRBV13 to TRBJ2-4; 7 bases map to TRBD1. In germline, CDR1 is PRHDT, CDR2 FYEKMQ (reference sequence). The CDR3 length is 14 residues. The J segment lost 3 bases and the V segment lost 5 bases, leaving 4 bases of the junction unmatched. The CDR3 reads CASSPTGVKNIQYF. The DNA for the CDR3 is TGTGCCAGCAGCCCCACAGGGGTCAAAAACATTCAGTACTTC.

The gene calls are TRBV19 and TRBJ1-2; 7 nucleotides line up with TRBD1. The CDR3 loop spans 14 amino acids. The trim removed 3 bases at V and 6 bases at J, leaving 7 bases unmatched. CDR1 LNHDA and CDR2 SQIVND come from the germline V gene (reference sequence). The CDR3 loop reads CASSIRDSAHGYTF. The CDR3 DNA reads as TGTGCCAGTAGTATTAGGGACAGTGCGCATGGCTACACCTTC. The whole variable domain, remainder taken from reference TRBV19 and TRBJ1-2, is DGGITQSPKYLFRKEGQNVTLSCEQNLNHDAMYWYRQDPGQGLRLIYYSQIVNDFQKGDIAEGYSVSREKKESFPLTVTSAQKNPTAFYLCASSIRDSAHGYTFGSGTRLTVV.

This chain links TRBV16 with TRBJ2-1; 7 bases line up with TRBD2. The CDR3 covers 16 residues. V lost 4 bases and J lost 9; bases outside the gene matches: 15. Germline lookup yields CDR1 KGHSY and CDR2 FQNENV. CDR3 amino acids: CASSPPTWPAGCEQFF. CDR3 bases: TGTGCCAGCAGCCCCCCCACATGGCCAGCGGGGTGTGAGCAGTTCTTC.

V is TRBV15 and J is TRBJ2-2; D is perhaps TRBD2 (5 bases). CDR1 is LNHNV and CDR2 is YYDKDF in the germline V gene (reference sequence). V gave up 5 bases and J gave up 4 bases, with 23 bases separating them. The CDR3 has 18 residues. This CDR3 is CATSSEMKTSAGTGELFF. The CDR3 DNA follows: TGTGCCACCAGCTCAGAGATGAAGACGAGCGCGGGCACCGGGGAGCTGTTTTTT.

This clone was picked up a small number of times. The CDR3 DNA is TGTGCCAGCAGCTTAGTTCAGTACAATGAGCAGTTCTTC. Amino acids: CASSLVQYNEQFF. This chain links TRBV11-2 with TRBJ2-1; D unclear. Trimming took 1 base from V and 4 from J, leaving 5 bases between them. Germline V gene lookup returns CDR1 SGHAT and CDR2 FQNNGV. CDR3 length equals 13 residues.

The CDR3 DNA follows: TGTGCCTGGAGTGGCGCCCTTCCTTACGAGCAGTACTTC. Protein: CAWSGALPYEQYF. V gene TRBV30 combines with J gene TRBJ2-7; D is unresolved. V lost 1 base and J 4 bases, leaving 11 bases between the germline ends. This CDR3 has 13 amino acids. The germline CDR1 and CDR2 sequences are GTSNPN and SVGIG (reference sequence).

This clone occurred once. The rearrangement uses TRBV11-3 and TRBJ2-7, with D possibly matching TRBD2 (5 bases). Germline CDR1 reads SGHNT; CDR2 reads YENEEA. Trimming pared 0 bases from V and 5 bases from J, leaving 11 bases between. This CDR3 is built from 14 residues. The CDR3 region is CASSLDWLADEQYF. The CDR3, as DNA: TGTGCCAGCAGCTTAGATTGGCTAGCCGACGAGCAGTACTTC.

V usage is TRBV1 and J usage is TRBJ1-4; the table's TRBD1 call for D was not verified on the DNA. TRBV1 constitutes a pseudogene. The CDR3 sequence is 16 residues long. The CDR3 coding sequence is TGCACCAGCAGCCAAATTCCGGGACAGGGATTTGAAAAACTGTTTTTT. Amino acids: CTSSQIPGQGFEKLFF.